This is a list of T cell receptor beta chains from one sample in a study of T-cell reconstitution after alpha-beta-depleted transplantation in children. TCRdb processed the PCR reads anew with MiXCR; each CDR3 protein has one entry. The sample holds around 960,000 distinct CDR3 sequences, under 30% seen once. The material was PBMCs, mostly from graft donor cells, obtained 360 days after TCRalphabeta/CD19-depleted stem cell transplant. The receptor source for this set is a boy under three years old who had a stem cell transplant for SCID, so the T cells may come from the graft donor. Both conserved end residues are part of each CDR3. D genes are given only for firm matches. Only some rows state a clone size, as once, few, many or a class for expanded clones.

D,J,size,V,DNA,CDR3
TRBD2,TRBJ2-3,NA,TRBV4-3,TGCGCCAGCAGCAAAGGGACTAGCGGTGCTAGCACAGATACGCAGTATTTT,CASSKGTSGASTDTQYF
NA,TRBJ2-1,few,TRBV7-2,TGTGCCAGCAGCTTAGTGATTGGCTACAATGAGCAGTTCTTC,CASSLVIGYNEQFF
TRBD1,TRBJ1-1,many,TRBV7-6,TGTGCCAGCAGCTTAGTCATAACAGGGGTAGACACTGAAGCTTTCTTT,CASSLVITGVDTEAFF
NA,TRBJ2-6,few,TRBV7-2,TGTGCCAGCAGCTTAGGGTGGGCTGGGGCCAACGTCCTGACTTTC,CASSLGWAGANVLTF
NA,TRBJ2-3,NA,TRBV4-3,TGCGCCAGCAGCCAAGCATCAGTCGGGGGGCCAGGTACGCAGTATTTT,CASSQASVGGPGTQYF
NA,TRBJ2-5,few,TRBV4-3,TGCGCCAGCAGCCAAGACGGACGGGTACAAGAGACCCAGTACTTC,CASSQDGRVQETQYF
NA,TRBJ2-2,NA,TRBV7-6,TGTGCCAGCAGCTCGGGGGGACTCAGGGGCACCGGGGAGCTGTTTTTT,CASSSGGLRGTGELFF
TRBD2,TRBJ2-3,once,TRBV15,TGTGCCACCAGCAGATTAGCGGGGGGTGTAACAGATACGCAGTATTTT,CATSRLAGGVTDTQYF
NA,TRBJ2-2,few,TRBV5-1,TGCGCCAGCAGCGGGGGACGGGGGAACACCGGGGAGCTGTTTTTT,CASSGGRGNTGELFF
NA,TRBJ2-1,few,TRBV4-3,TGCGCCAGCAGCCAAGAATGGGTCCAGGACAATGAGCAGTTCTTC,CASSQEWVQDNEQFF
TRBD1,TRBJ2-1,NA,TRBV5-1,TGCGCCAGCAGCATTGACGGGGACAGGGGAGGGGATGAGCAGTTCTTC,CASSIDGDRGGDEQFF
NA,TRBJ2-1,few,TRBV20-1,TGCAGTGCTAGAGACCTCAATGGAGGGACCTACAATGAGCAGTTCTTC,CSARDLNGGTYNEQFF
NA,TRBJ1-3,few,TRBV20-1,TGCAGTGCTAGAGGTCTGCGGACGGGTGGAAACACCATATATTTT,CSARGLRTGGNTIYF
TRBD2,TRBJ2-1,NA,TRBV20-1,TGCAGTGCTAGAGTAGCGGGGGGGAAAAATGAGCAGTTCTTC,CSARVAGGKNEQFF
TRBD2,TRBJ2-2,NA,TRBV29-1,TGCAGCGTTGAAGCAGGGACTAGGGCCACCGGGGAGCTGTTTTTT,CSVEAGTRATGELFF
NA,TRBJ2-7,few,TRBV29-1,TGCAGCGTTGAAGATCGGGGGATAGGCTACGAGCAGTACTTC,CSVEDRGIGYEQYF
NA,TRBJ2-7,NA,TRBV7-6,TGTGCCAGCAGCTTAACAGGCGAAAGAGCCTACGAGCAGTACTTC,CASSLTGERAYEQYF
NA,TRBJ2-3,NA,TRBV29-1,TGCAGCGTTGCCGCCTTACCAGATACGCAGTATTTT,CSVAALPDTQYF
TRBD1,TRBJ2-5,NA,TRBV12-3/TRBV12-4,TGTGCCACTAAGAGGGACAGGAGAGAGACCCAGTACTTC,CATKRDRRETQYF
NA,TRBJ2-3,NA,TRBV5-1,TGCGCCAGCAGCTTGGTGGTTCGGGGAACAGATACGCAGTATTTT,CASSLVVRGTDTQYF
NA,TRBJ2-2,NA,TRBV20-1,TGCAGTGCTAGTCCCGGGGGTAAAACCGGGGAGCTGTTTTTT,CSASPGGKTGELFF
NA,TRBJ2-5,few,TRBV20-1,TGCAGTGCTAGAATCCACCTCACCCCAGGGGCAGATGGGGAGACCCAGTACTTC,CSARIHLTPGADGETQYF
NA,TRBJ2-1,few,TRBV29-1,TGCAGCGCCCAAACACCCCGGGGACCAGGGAAGGTCTTC,CSAQTPRGPGKVF
NA,TRBJ1-6,NA,TRBV7-2,TGTGCCAGCAGCCCCCCCAGTAAACCCCTCCACTTT,CASSPPSKPLHF
NA,TRBJ2-3,NA,TRBV20-1,TGCAGTGCCCCCACCCGGGGGGCCGTAGATACGCAGTATTTT,CSAPTRGAVDTQYF